The rows below give T cell receptor beta chains drawn from one sample of a study of monozygotic twins with inflammatory bowel disease. TCRdb reanalyzed the 5' RACE reads, giving one entry per CDR3 protein sequence and no DNA. This sample's table has a few hundred thousand distinct CDR3 sequences. The material sequenced was blood. These receptors originate from a human donor with ulcerative colitis or Crohn's disease, or a healthy co-twin of an affected twin (not recorded which). CDR3s include the opening cysteine and the closing phenylalanine or tryptophan. Fields, in order: J gene, V gene, CDR3 protein.

j_gene: TRBJ2-3
v_gene: TRBV25-1
CDR3aa: CASSEAGTGTIDTQYF

j_gene: TRBJ2-2
v_gene: TRBV30
CDR3aa: CAWLDRGRTGELFF

j_gene: TRBJ2-3
v_gene: TRBV19
CDR3aa: CASSGPAGAITDTQYF

j_gene: TRBJ2-3
v_gene: TRBV27
CDR3aa: CASSPRSNPDTQYF

j_gene: TRBJ1-6
v_gene: TRBV18
CDR3aa: CASSPKGGNSPLHF

j_gene: TRBJ2-7
v_gene: TRBV5-1
CDR3aa: CASSTNGAYEQYF

j_gene: TRBJ2-3
v_gene: TRBV5-1
CDR3aa: CASSLMAGTQYF

j_gene: TRBJ2-7
v_gene: TRBV5-6
CDR3aa: CASSPTMTGSYEQYF

j_gene: TRBJ2-7
v_gene: TRBV3-1
CDR3aa: CASSHVQGPLYEQYF

j_gene: TRBJ2-3
v_gene: TRBV20-1
CDR3aa: CSAGPGLALTDTQYF

j_gene: TRBJ1-1
v_gene: TRBV27
CDR3aa: CASSSAGTEAFF

j_gene: TRBJ2-5
v_gene: TRBV7-3
CDR3aa: CASSSPTDQETQYF

j_gene: TRBJ2-1
v_gene: TRBV18
CDR3aa: CASSLMEGSYNEQFF

j_gene: TRBJ2-5
v_gene: TRBV7-3
CDR3aa: CASSLAGWGETQYF

j_gene: TRBJ1-5
v_gene: TRBV6-1
CDR3aa: CASKTGTGGQPQHF

j_gene: TRBJ2-1
v_gene: TRBV3-1
CDR3aa: CASSLIAGESYNEQFF

j_gene: TRBJ1-5
v_gene: TRBV25-1
CDR3aa: CASIQFSPGAGGLNQPQHF

j_gene: TRBJ2-7
v_gene: TRBV5-6
CDR3aa: CASSPRRGRRPYEQYF

j_gene: TRBJ2-1
v_gene: TRBV15
CDR3aa: CATSRDGRGYNEQFF

j_gene: TRBJ2-1
v_gene: TRBV2
CDR3aa: CASIQEGLLYNEQFF

j_gene: TRBJ1-4
v_gene: TRBV6-5
CDR3aa: CASSYSGVNEKLFF

j_gene: TRBJ2-7
v_gene: TRBV7-6
CDR3aa: CASSWRTGSYEQYF

j_gene: TRBJ2-2
v_gene: TRBV13
CDR3aa: CASSTPGLAGNTGELFF

j_gene: TRBJ2-6
v_gene: TRBV5-1
CDR3aa: CASSRGSHSGANVLTF

j_gene: TRBJ1-3
v_gene: TRBV27
CDR3aa: CASSLLAPGGSGNTIYF

j_gene: TRBJ2-1
v_gene: TRBV24-1
CDR3aa: CATSDGYNEQFF

j_gene: TRBJ1-6
v_gene: TRBV12-3/TRBV12-4
CDR3aa: CASSFGGPNNSPLHF

j_gene: TRBJ2-2
v_gene: TRBV12-3/TRBV12-4
CDR3aa: CASSFGARNTGELFF

j_gene: TRBJ2-2
v_gene: TRBV20-1
CDR3aa: CSARTLGWSGELFF

j_gene: TRBJ1-5
v_gene: TRBV10-3
CDR3aa: CAISGGGNQPQHF

j_gene: TRBJ2-5
v_gene: TRBV6-5
CDR3aa: CASSSGTTQYF

j_gene: TRBJ2-1
v_gene: TRBV15
CDR3aa: CATSREGGGLAKQFF

j_gene: TRBJ1-1
v_gene: TRBV5-1
CDR3aa: CASSWGDRGRTEAFF

j_gene: TRBJ1-4
v_gene: TRBV5-6
CDR3aa: CASSLATGAAGEKLFF

j_gene: TRBJ1-1
v_gene: TRBV2
CDR3aa: CASRTFWGTEAFF

j_gene: TRBJ1-6
v_gene: TRBV7-3
CDR3aa: CASSLTGPQAPLHF

j_gene: TRBJ2-7
v_gene: TRBV6-2/TRBV6-3
CDR3aa: CASSYVGNYEQYF

j_gene: TRBJ2-2
v_gene: TRBV12-3/TRBV12-4
CDR3aa: CASSIYRDRKRTGELFF

j_gene: TRBJ2-2
v_gene: TRBV10-3
CDR3aa: CATLDRGQGSGELFF

j_gene: TRBJ2-1
v_gene: TRBV28
CDR3aa: CASSLSGGGQYNEQFF

j_gene: TRBJ2-7
v_gene: TRBV7-2
CDR3aa: CASSFILREQYF

j_gene: TRBJ2-7
v_gene: TRBV7-9
CDR3aa: CASSLGDILEQYF

j_gene: TRBJ1-3
v_gene: TRBV12-3/TRBV12-4
CDR3aa: CASSDVGGNSGNTIYF

j_gene: TRBJ2-1
v_gene: TRBV9
CDR3aa: CASNSGTYNEQFF

j_gene: TRBJ1-2
v_gene: TRBV10-3
CDR3aa: CAISDRGVGAGYGYTF

j_gene: TRBJ1-6
v_gene: TRBV29-1
CDR3aa: CSASGEFGNSPLHF

j_gene: TRBJ2-3
v_gene: TRBV24-1
CDR3aa: CATSTGLAGGFSTDTQYF

j_gene: TRBJ2-1
v_gene: TRBV4-2
CDR3aa: CASGTELSSYNEQFF